The clone carrying this T cell receptor (beta chain) was picked up many times. Antigen specificity is unknown. Each CDR3 protein gets one entry after TCRdb re-called the reads with MiXCR. The sample consists of about 530,000 distinct CDR3 sequences, approximately 26% of them appearing once. This entry is derived from a study of T cell repertoires in cytomegalovirus infection. Study-level points and caveats: The response measured ex vivo was dominated by TCR beta clonotypes (HLA-C-restricted and CMV-specific).

Germline CDR1 reads SGHTA; CDR2 reads FQGNSA. J lost 7 bases, V lost 1 base, and 7 bases had no gene match. The CDR3 totals 15 residues. This sequence was found in a human donor in good health (CMV status not recorded). Some clones in this sample may be carry-over from other donors' samples. The sample consisted of PBMCs. This chain joins TRBV7-2 and TRBJ2-1; the match to TRBD2 covers 7 bases. CDR3 in amino acids: CASSLGGRVPNEQFF. The CDR3 nucleotides read TGTGCCAGCAGCTTAGGTGGGAGGGTCCCAAATGAGCAGTTCTTC.